These 28 T cell receptor beta chains came from one sample sequenced in a study of tumor-infiltrating lymphocytes in localized non-small cell lung cancer. TCRdb's copy holds only in-frame clones and misses some; the assay was immunoSEQ multiplex PCR. Of 7,000 or so clones detected, roughly four fifths appear once; the ten largest clones hold about 5.2%. The material sequenced was uninvolved lung tissue not adjacent to the tumor. These TCRs come from a human donor with non-small cell lung cancer.

V is TRBV30 and J is TRBJ2-7; 10 nucleotides match TRBD1. The CDR3 spans 15 residues. Losses at the gene ends were 2 bases for V and 6 bases for J; bases not matched to a gene: 10. Germline assignment: CDR1 GTSNPN and CDR2 SVGIG (reference sequence). The CDR3 sequence: CAWSQTGGLGSEQYF. The DNA of the CDR3 is TGTGCCTGGAGTCAGACAGGGGGCTTGGGCAGCGAGCAGTACTTC.

This clone was counted once. The V and J genes are TRBV28 and TRBJ1-2; 7 bases are shared with TRBD1. With 7 bases clipped from V and 2 bases from J, the junction kept 4 bases outside the gene matches. The CDR3 has 13 residues. Germline V lookup: CDR1 MDHEN, CDR2 SYDVKM. The CDR3 loop reads CASIRDSNYGYTF. The CDR3 DNA is TGTGCCAGCATTCGGGACAGCAACTATGGCTACACCTTC.

The chain couples TRBV6-6 to TRBJ2-5, with 7 bases lining up with TRBD1. This CDR3 contains 14 residues. Germline V gene lookup returns CDR1 MNHNY and CDR2 SVGAGI (reference sequence). V was pared by 7 bases and J by 2 bases, with 7 bases of the junction left unmatched. CDR3 residues: CASKENRGQETQYF. The DNA of the CDR3 is TGTGCCAGCAAAGAGAACAGGGGACAAGAGACCCAGTACTTC.

J is TRBJ1-5 and V is TRBV6-4; no clear D gene. Germline V gene data show CDR1 as MRHNA and CDR2 as SNTAGT. This CDR3 contains 13 residues. Deletions cut 0 bases from V and 3 bases from J, with 3 bases between. The CDR3 DNA reads TGTGCCAGCAGTGACTCGGACAATCAGCCCCAGCATTTT. Translated, it gives CASSDSDNQPQHF.

The CDR3 coding sequence is TGTGCCAGCAGTGAACGGCCCTCGGCTGGAAACACCATATATTTT. Its translation: CASSERPSAGNTIYF. The chain employs TRBV2 and TRBJ1-3; D call uncertain. Trimming stripped 2 bases from V and 2 bases from J, with 10 bases between. Germline values: CDR1 SNHLY, CDR2 FYNNEI. This CDR3 spans 15 amino acids.

V usage is TRBV10-3 and J usage is TRBJ1-4; a weak D match, TRBD1 (6 bases). Germline assignment: CDR1 ENHRY and CDR2 SYGVKD. The CDR3 has 13 amino acids. Trimming removed 10 bases from V and 8 bases from J, with 17 bases in between. CDR3 in amino acids: CATRTEGVEKLFF. CDR3 nucleotides: TGTGCCACGCGGACTGAGGGGGTGGAAAAACTGTTTTTT.

V is TRBV28 and J is TRBJ1-4, with D possibly matching TRBD1 (6 bases). The germline V gene encodes CDR1 MDHEN and CDR2 SYDVKM. V lost 5 bases, J lost 0 bases, and 7 bases lay in between. The CDR3 sequence is 14 residues long. The chain's CDR3 is CASSGQPTNEKLFF. The CDR3 DNA sequence: TGTGCCAGCAGTGGACAGCCAACTAATGAAAAACTGTTTTTT.

V usage is TRBV4-2 and J usage is TRBJ2-7; TRBD2 is a possible D gene (5 bases). CDR3 length equals 16 residues. Germline CDR1 LGHNA, CDR2 YNFKEQ. V was pared by 6 bases and J by 3 bases, with 21 bases between. CDR3 DNA: TGTGCCAGCAGACGCGAGTTACCGACGGGAAACTACGAGCAGTACTTC. Protein: CASRRELPTGNYEQYF.

The V call is TRBV6-4, the J call TRBJ1-1; D gene uncertain. V was shortened by 6 bases and J by 1 base, with 9 bases between the two germline ends. The CDR3 spans 13 residues. The germline V gene encodes CDR1 MRHNA and CDR2 SNTAGT. The CDR3 DNA is TGTGCCAGCAGGCGAGAGGGGAACACTGAAGCTTTCTTT. Its protein is CASRREGNTEAFF.

This chain joins TRBV5-6 and TRBJ2-7, with a tentative D call TRBD1 (5 bases). The CDR3 totals 13 residues. In germline, CDR1 is SGHDT, CDR2 YYEEEE. Trimming took 1 base from V and 1 from J, leaving 6 bases between them. The chain's CDR3 is CASSLTGSYEQYF. Written as DNA, the CDR3 is TGTGCCAGCAGCTTGACAGGTTCCTACGAGCAGTACTTC.

This clone was detected a few times. The chain carries TRBV30 and TRBJ1-4; D is ambiguous. The CDR3 extends over 11 amino acids. V was shortened by 3 bases and J by 5 bases, with 4 bases between the two germline ends. CDR1 is GTSNPN, CDR2 SVGIG, per germline (reference sequence). This chain's CDR3 is CAWRGNEKLFF. The CDR3 nucleotides are TGTGCCTGGAGGGGAAATGAAAAACTGTTTTTT. The full variable domain, in which reference TRBV30 and TRBJ1-4 provide the parts outside the CDR3, is SQTIHQWPATLVQPVGSPLSLECTVEGTSNPNLYWYRQAAGRGLQLLFYSVGIGQISSEVPQNLSASRPQDRQFILSSKKLLLSDSGFYLCAWRGNEKLFFGSGTQLSVL.

This clone was counted once. V is TRBV29-1 and J is TRBJ2-1, with 12 bases that match TRBD2. The CDR3 totals 14 residues. V gave up 8 bases and J gave up 7 bases; unmatched junction bases: 9. Looked up from germline, CDR1 is SQVTM and CDR2 is ANQGSEA. The CDR3 here is CSQSPGTSGNEQFF. In nucleotides, the CDR3 is TGCAGCCAAAGTCCCGGGACTAGCGGGAATGAGCAGTTCTTC.

The genes are TRBV30 and TRBJ2-5; possibly TRBD2 for D (6 bases). The length of the CDR3 is 13 residues. Germline CDR1 and CDR2: GTSNPN and SVGIG (reference sequence). V was pared by 1 base and J by 5 bases, with 11 bases between. CDR3 sequence reads: CAWSAGLDETQYF. In DNA, the CDR3 is TGTGCCTGGAGTGCGGGACTGGATGAGACCCAGTACTTC. The full variable domain, rest sourced from reference TRBV30 and TRBJ2-5, is SQTIHQWPATLVQPVGSPLSLECTVEGTSNPNLYWYRQAAGRGLQLLFYSVGIGQISSEVPQNLSASRPQDRQFILSSKKLLLSDSGFYLCAWSAGLDETQYFGPGTRLLVL.

This rearrangement joins TRBV20-1 to TRBJ2-5; D is ambiguous. This CDR3 is built from 11 residues. Trimming cost V 5 bases and J 2 bases, with 6 bases left between them. Germline V gene data show CDR1 as DFQATT and CDR2 as SNEGSKA (reference sequence). The CDR3 nucleotides are TGCAGTGCTCAGTTTCAAGAGACCCAGTACTTC. Its translation: CSAQFQETQYF.

The chain is built from TRBV5-1 and TRBJ1-2, with D unclear. The CDR3 totals 11 residues. Trimming shortened V by 8 bases and J by 1 base, and 6 bases separated the two germline ends. Germline V lookup: CDR1 SGHRS, CDR2 YFSETQ. The CDR3 spells CASSDNYGYTF. The CDR3 DNA follows: TGCGCCAGTTCAGATAACTATGGCTACACCTTC.

The rearrangement uses TRBV30 and TRBJ2-3; D gene unclear. CDR3 length equals 12 residues. Germline V lookup: CDR1 GTSNPN, CDR2 SVGIG (reference sequence). The V and J ends lost 3 bases and 2 bases respectively, with 6 bases between them. The CDR3 protein is CAWRSYTDTQYF. The CDR3 nucleotides read TGTGCCTGGAGGTCCTACACAGATACGCAGTATTTT. Full variable domain (rest looked up from reference TRBV30 and TRBJ2-3): SQTIHQWPATLVQPVGSPLSLECTVEGTSNPNLYWYRQAAGRGLQLLFYSVGIGQISSEVPQNLSASRPQDRQFILSSKKLLLSDSGFYLCAWRSYTDTQYFGPGTRLTVL.

This clone was detected only once. The gene calls are TRBV30 and TRBJ1-1; D remains ambiguous. V lost 0 bases, J lost 1 base, and 9 bases lay in between. The CDR3 consists of 14 residues. From germline, CDR1 is GTSNPN and CDR2 SVGIG (reference sequence). CDR3 sequence reads: CAWSVLGENTEAFF. CDR3 DNA: TGTGCCTGGAGTGTACTGGGAGAGAACACTGAAGCTTTCTTT.

This sequence joins TRBV28 and TRBJ2-7; tentative D call: TRBD2 (7 bases). CDR1 is MDHEN, CDR2 SYDVKM, per germline. Trimming shortened V by 3 bases and J by 3 bases, and 15 bases separated the two germline ends. This CDR3 comprises 15 residues. The CDR3 DNA reads as TGTGCCAGCAGTTTCTGGGGGGGCACCCACTACGAGCAGTACTTC. Protein: CASSFWGGTHYEQYF. The full variable domain, completed using reference TRBV28 and TRBJ2-7, is DVKVTQSSRYLVKRTGEKVFLECVQDMDHENMFWYRQDPGLGLRLIYFSYDVKMKEKGDIPEGYSVSREKKERFSLILESASTNQTSMYLCASSFWGGTHYEQYFGPGTRLTVT.

This rearrangement joins TRBV29-1 to TRBJ1-1; D perhaps matches TRBD1 (6 bases). The CDR3 is 11 amino acids. Germline CDR1 is SQVTM and CDR2 is ANQGSEA. V dropped 5 bases and J dropped 8 bases, with 12 bases sitting between them. The CDR3 coding sequence is TGCAGCGTTAGGACAGCCGCCGAAGCTTTCTTT. Its translation: CSVRTAAEAFF.

The CDR3 DNA sequence: TGTGCCAGCAGTGCTAGCGGGGGGGCAAGTGAGCAGTTCTTC. Translated, it gives CASSASGGASEQFF. This sequence joins TRBV6-5 and TRBJ2-1, with 12 bases aligning to TRBD2. CDR3 length equals 14 residues. Germline V gene sequence: CDR1 MNHEY, CDR2 SVGAGI. Germline trimming cut 5 bases from V and 9 bases from J; bases unmatched to any gene: 5.

This clone was recorded only once. The chain uses TRBV9 and TRBJ1-1, with D possibly being TRBD1 (5 bases). The CDR3 covers 17 residues. V shed 0 bases and J shed 3 bases, with 18 bases lying between them. Germline-derived CDR1 and CDR2 are SGDLS and YYNGEE. The CDR3 loop is CASSVEMGLKGDTEAFF. The CDR3 nucleotides read TGTGCCAGCAGCGTAGAAATGGGGCTCAAGGGAGACACTGAAGCTTTCTTT. Combining the CDR3 with reference TRBV9 and TRBJ1-1 gives the whole variable domain DSGVTQTPKHLITATGQRVTLRCSPRSGDLSVYWYQQSLDQGLQFLIQYYNGEERAKGNILERFSAQQFPDLHSELNLSSLELGDSALYFCASSVEMGLKGDTEAFFGQGTRLTVV.

V usage is TRBV2 and J usage is TRBJ2-5, with D unresolved. CDR3 length equals 14 residues. Trimming stripped 3 bases from V and 0 bases from J, with 8 bases between. Germline V gene data show CDR1 as SNHLY and CDR2 as FYNNEI. Here the CDR3 reads CASSESQYQETQYF. The CDR3 DNA sequence: TGTGCCAGCAGTGAGTCTCAGTACCAAGAGACCCAGTACTTC.

The chain combines TRBV7-3 with TRBJ1-2; D remains ambiguous. Per the germline V gene, CDR1 is SGHTA and CDR2 is FQGTGA. Trimming removed 5 bases from V and 7 bases from J, with 8 bases in between. The CDR3 contains 11 residues. The DNA for the CDR3 is TGTGCCAGCAGCGCCGGTGGTGGCTACACCTTC. Protein sequence: CASSAGGGYTF.

The J gene is TRBJ2-5, the V gene TRBV4-1, with D possibly TRBD2 on 6 matching bases. The CDR3 runs to 14 residues. The V and J ends lost 4 bases and 2 bases respectively, with 11 bases between them. Germline CDR1 MGHRA, CDR2 YSYEKL. In nucleotides, the CDR3 is TGCGCCAGCAGCCCTTCTAGCGATCAAGAGACCCAGTACTTC. Amino acids: CASSPSSDQETQYF.

V usage is TRBV29-1 and J usage is TRBJ2-3; 8 nucleotides align to TRBD2. CDR3 length: 16 amino acids. Per the germline V gene, CDR1 is SQVTM and CDR2 is ANQGSEA. CDR3 region: CTERSGGLDTTDTQYF. CDR3 DNA sequence: TGCACCGAACGAAGCGGGGGACTCGATACCACAGATACGCAGTATTTT.

The V call is TRBV5-1, the J call TRBJ1-2; a weak D match, TRBD1 (6 bases). Germline V gene lookup returns CDR1 SGHRS and CDR2 YFSETQ. The CDR3 contains 14 residues. Trimming removed 4 bases from V and 8 bases from J, with 18 bases in between. CDR3 DNA: TGCGCCAGCAGCCCCGGACAGTTCAAGGACGGCTACACCTTC. Translation: CASSPGQFKDGYTF. The full variable domain, its missing parts supplied by reference TRBV5-1 and TRBJ1-2, is KAGVTQTPRYLIKTRGQQVTLSCSPISGHRSVSWYQQTPGQGLQFLFEYFSETQRNKGNFPGRFSGRQFSNSRSEMNVSTLELGDSALYLCASSPGQFKDGYTFGSGTRLTVV.

The V gene is TRBV7-2, the J gene TRBJ2-7; 10 bases align to TRBD2. Per the germline V gene, CDR1 is SGHTA and CDR2 is FQGNSA. V was clipped by 4 bases and J by 3 bases; unmatched bases: 3. The CDR3 is 14 residues long. The CDR3 loop is CASSSLAGGYEQYF. Here the CDR3 DNA reads TGTGCCAGCAGCTCGTTAGCGGGAGGCTACGAGCAGTACTTC. Full variable domain (rest looked up from reference TRBV7-2 and TRBJ2-7): GAGVSQSPSNKVTEKGKDVELRCDPISGHTALYWYRQSLGQGLEFLIYFQGNSAPDKSGLPSDRFSAERTGGSVSTLTIQRTQQEDSAVYLCASSSLAGGYEQYFGPGTRLTVT.

This chain joins TRBV7-6 and TRBJ2-3; a weak D match, TRBD1 (5 bases). The V and J ends lost 1 base and 2 bases respectively, with 7 bases between them. In germline, CDR1 is SGHVS, CDR2 FNYEAQ. This CDR3 region has 14 residues. The CDR3 DNA is TGTGCCAGCAGCTTAGTAGGGGCCACAGATACGCAGTATTTT. Translated, it gives CASSLVGATDTQYF.